The T cell receptor beta chain under discussion was sequenced for a study of post-analysis software for immune sequencing data. Study details: Courses of disease covered relapsing-remitting, secondary progressive and progressive-relapsing multiple sclerosis.

A note on this clonotype: No antigen is known for it.

CDR1 and CDR2 (germline): SGHDT, YYEEEE. The length of the CDR3 is 13 residues. Trimming shortened V by 0 bases and J by 7 bases, and 10 bases separated the two germline ends. Study results and limitations: A significant reduction in normalized Chao1 diversity was observed in multiple sclerosis patients versus controls. TRBV5-6, TRBV5-1 and TRBV20-1 were among roughly 5 TRBV segments more frequent in patients than controls.

Prepared TCR beta cDNA libraries contained unique molecular identifiers. TCRdb reprocessed the PCR reads via MiXCR and lists one record per CDR3 protein. This table has roughly 870,000 distinct CDR3 sequences, around 53% appearing once. The chain links TRBV5-6 to TRBJ1-1; D is ambiguous. Sequenced material: blood. The receptor was derived from a girl aged 5 to 17 with multiple sclerosis. CDR3 sequence (DNA): TGTGCCAGCAGCTTGGAGGGCCAGAATGAAGCTTTCTTT. It is translated as CASSLEGQNEAFF. The full variable domain, completed using reference TRBV5-6 and TRBJ1-1, is DAGVTQSPTHLIKTRGQQVTLRCSPKSGHDTVSWYQQALGQGPQFIFQYYEEEERQRGNFPDRFSGHQFPNYSSELNVNALLLGDSALYLCASSLEGQNEAFFGQGTRLTVV.